Presented here are 21 T cell receptor beta chains from one specimen sequenced in a study of CD8 T cells in Susac syndrome. An amount of RNA that ranged from about 0.45 to 1 ug was reverse transcribed with random hexamers. Using its own MiXCR run on the immunoSEQ multiplex PCR reads, TCRdb lists one record per CDR3 protein. The table has approximately 210,000 distinct CDR3 sequences, roughly 93% seen once; the top ten hold over 0.15%. Input material: CD4+ T cells from PBMCs. Receptor source: a human donor with Susac syndrome.

The rearrangement links TRBV27 to TRBJ1-1; D gene uncertain. From germline, CDR1 is MNHEY and CDR2 SMNVEV (reference sequence). The CDR3 loop spans 15 amino acids. Trimming removed 1 base at V and 9 bases at J, with 18 bases between. The CDR3 reads CASSLWGGRETQAFF. DNA of the CDR3: TGTGCCAGCAGTTTATGGGGAGGGAGGGAGACTCAAGCTTTCTTT.

The chain is built from TRBV24-1 and TRBJ2-2; 9 bases are shared with TRBD1. The CDR3 is 16 residues long. Trimming at V came to 5 bases and at J to 7 bases, leaving 10 bases not matched to a gene. The germline V gene encodes CDR1 KGHDR and CDR2 SFDVKD. Here the CDR3 DNA reads TGTGCCACCAGTGCCCCGGGACAGGGAAGTAACGGGGAGCTGTTTTTT. Its protein is CATSAPGQGSNGELFF.

This chain joins TRBV12-3 or TRBV12-4 and TRBJ2-3; D is undetermined. V dropped 7 bases and J dropped 8 bases, with 16 bases sitting between them. This CDR3 spans 13 amino acids. Written as DNA, the CDR3 is TGTGCCAGCAAAATAGGGCAATTGGGTACGCAGTATTTT. It specifies CASKIGQLGTQYF.

The chain carries TRBV20-1 and TRBJ1-5; D is perhaps TRBD1 (6 bases). The CDR3 has 14 residues. V lost 0 bases, J lost 7 bases, and 13 bases lay in between. Germline V gives CDR1 DFQATT, CDR2 SNEGSKA (reference sequence). CDR3 bases: TGCAGTGCTAGAGATAGCGGGGGCGGGCAGCCCCAGCATTTT. This translates into CSARDSGGGQPQHF.

The rearrangement links TRBV12-3 or TRBV12-4 to TRBJ1-5, with a weak D call TRBD1 (5 bases). The V end lost 7 bases, the J end lost 4 bases, and 20 bases lay between the germline ends. This CDR3 is 16 amino acids long. CDR3 loop: CASTPWAQGRNQPQHF. CDR3 in DNA: TGTGCCAGCACCCCCTGGGCGCAGGGTCGAAATCAGCCCCAGCATTTT.

This chain connects TRBV7-9 to TRBJ1-4; maybe TRBD1 (5 bases). Germline V gene sequence: CDR1 SEHNR, CDR2 FQNEAQ (reference sequence). Trimming left V 7 bases short and J 0 bases short, with 15 bases between. This CDR3 spans 16 amino acids. CDR3 sequence reads: CASTRTGTATNEKLFF. The CDR3, as DNA: TGTGCCAGCACCCGCACGGGGACTGCAACTAATGAAAAACTGTTTTTT.

The rearrangement uses TRBV4-3 and TRBJ2-3, with 7 bases fitting TRBD2. V dropped 5 bases and J dropped 4; count of bases not matched to a gene: 3. The CDR3 loop spans 13 amino acids. In germline, CDR1 is LGHNA, CDR2 YSLEER. Here the CDR3 DNA reads TGCGCCAGCAGCAAGCGGGGCGCAGATACGCAGTATTTT. Translated: CASSKRGADTQYF.

The J gene is TRBJ1-6, the V gene TRBV20-1, with a weak D call TRBD1 (6 bases). CDR1 is DFQATT and CDR2 is SNEGSKA in the germline V gene (reference sequence). The V end was cut by 5 bases, the J end by 8 bases, with 19 bases between. This CDR3 spans 15 amino acids. Here the CDR3 reads CSAGYRGGLDSPLHF. CDR3 bases: TGCAGTGCTGGATACCGAGGGGGTCTGGATTCACCCCTCCACTTT.

This sequence joins TRBV4-1 and TRBJ2-7; 7 bases line up with TRBD1. Trimming at V came to 4 bases and at J to 3 bases, leaving 9 bases not matched to a gene. This CDR3 is built from 15 residues. In germline, CDR1 is MGHRA, CDR2 YSYEKL. The CDR3 loop reads CASSRGTDDSYEQYF. CDR3 coding DNA: TGCGCCAGCAGCCGGGGGACAGACGATAGCTACGAGCAGTACTTC.

The chain joins TRBV30 to TRBJ1-2; unclear D gene. The V end lost 3 bases, the J end lost 4 bases, and 12 bases lay between the germline ends. The germline V gene has CDR1 GTSNPN and CDR2 SVGIG (reference sequence). The CDR3 spans 13 residues. CDR3 DNA sequence: TGTGCCTGGAGCCCTGCTGAGAGCTATGGCTACACCTTC. Protein: CAWSPAESYGYTF. Variable domain in full (rest from reference TRBV30 and TRBJ1-2): SQTIHQWPATLVQPVGSPLSLECTVEGTSNPNLYWYRQAAGRGLQLLFYSVGIGQISSEVPQNLSASRPQDRQFILSSKKLLLSDSGFYLCAWSPAESYGYTFGSGTRLTVV.

The chain recombines TRBV14 with TRBJ2-7; 7 nucleotides match TRBD2. Trimming took 4 bases from V and 3 from J; bases not matched to a gene: 6. This CDR3 is built from 14 residues. Germline V gives CDR1 SGHDN, CDR2 FVKESK. This CDR3 reads CASSLGGQDYEQYF. CDR3 bases: TGTGCCAGCAGCCTGGGAGGGCAAGACTACGAGCAGTACTTC.

The chain uses TRBV5-1 and TRBJ2-3; D is ambiguous. Germline CDR1 SGHRS, CDR2 YFSETQ. CDR3 length: 15 amino acids. V lost 5 bases, J lost 0 bases, and 13 bases lay in between. The CDR3 sequence is CASSGRTASTDTQYF. CDR3 nucleotides: TGCGCCAGCAGTGGAAGGACCGCTAGCACAGATACGCAGTATTTT. Combining the CDR3 with reference TRBV5-1 and TRBJ2-3 gives the whole variable domain KAGVTQTPRYLIKTRGQQVTLSCSPISGHRSVSWYQQTPGQGLQFLFEYFSETQRNKGNFPGRFSGRQFSNSRSEMNVSTLELGDSALYLCASSGRTASTDTQYFGPGTRLTVL.

The sample holds one count of this clonotype. The chain recombines TRBV20-1 with TRBJ2-2; 9 bases align to TRBD2. CDR1 is DFQATT and CDR2 is SNEGSKA in the germline V gene (reference sequence). V trimming: 5 bases; J trimming: 7 bases; junction bases outside the gene matches: 5. The CDR3 sequence is 13 residues long. The CDR3 sequence: CSAARGGSGELFF. CDR3 coding DNA: TGCAGTGCTGCGCGGGGGGGCAGCGGGGAGCTGTTTTTT.

The rearrangement joins TRBV5-1 to TRBJ1-1; the D is unclear. V lost 6 bases and J lost 3, with 12 bases in between. CDR1 SGHRS and CDR2 YFSETQ come from the germline V gene. The CDR3 is 13 amino acids. The CDR3 loop is CASTNKGYTEAFF. In DNA form, the CDR3 reads TGCGCCAGCACCAATAAGGGTTACACTGAAGCTTTCTTT. Based on the CDR3 plus reference TRBV5-1 and TRBJ1-1, the full variable domain is KAGVTQTPRYLIKTRGQQVTLSCSPISGHRSVSWYQQTPGQGLQFLFEYFSETQRNKGNFPGRFSGRQFSNSRSEMNVSTLELGDSALYLCASTNKGYTEAFFGQGTRLTVV.

The V call is TRBV10-3, the J call TRBJ2-1; 9 bases agree with TRBD2. The germline V gene encodes CDR1 ENHRY and CDR2 SYGVKD. Losses at the gene ends were 3 bases for V and 5 bases for J; bases not matched to a gene: 14. The CDR3 spans 18 residues. The CDR3 spells CAISDRLSASGVDNEQFF. The CDR3 DNA is TGTGCCATCAGTGATCGCCTGAGTGCTAGCGGGGTAGACAATGAGCAGTTCTTC.

This clonotype was seen once. The V gene is TRBV9, the J gene TRBJ2-1; 10 bases fit TRBD2. Germline V CDR1 and CDR2: SGDLS, YYNGEE. This CDR3 contains 14 residues. Trimming took 3 bases from V and 8 from J; bases not matched to a gene: 5. CDR3 amino acids: CASSERTSGDEQFF. DNA of the CDR3: TGTGCCAGCAGCGAGAGGACTAGCGGAGATGAGCAGTTCTTC.

The chain recombines TRBV30 with TRBJ1-1, with unresolved D. V lost 4 bases and J 4 bases, leaving 13 bases between the germline ends. The length of the CDR3 is 13 residues. CDR1 and CDR2 (germline): GTSNPN, SVGIG (reference sequence). CDR3 bases: TGTGCCTGGAAAGTTTGGCCCTTCACTGAAGCTTTCTTT. Protein product: CAWKVWPFTEAFF.

This clonotype was recorded once. The rearrangement links TRBV9 to TRBJ2-1, with D possibly being TRBD2 (5 bases). Germline V gene sequence: CDR1 SGDLS, CDR2 YYNGEE. The V and J ends lost 2 bases and 5 bases respectively, with 20 bases between them. CDR3 size: 17 residues. CDR3: CASSVPDGSAGDNEQFF. The CDR3 DNA follows: TGTGCCAGCAGCGTCCCTGACGGGTCCGCCGGGGACAATGAGCAGTTCTTC. The complete variable domain, with remaining parts taken from reference TRBV9 and TRBJ2-1, reads DSGVTQTPKHLITATGQRVTLRCSPRSGDLSVYWYQQSLDQGLQFLIQYYNGEERAKGNILERFSAQQFPDLHSELNLSSLELGDSALYFCASSVPDGSAGDNEQFFGPGTRLTVL.

The chain recombines TRBV20-1 with TRBJ1-5, with a possible D match to TRBD1 (6 bases). The CDR3 covers 16 residues. Germline CDR1 DFQATT, CDR2 SNEGSKA (reference sequence). The ends were cut back, 0 bases at V and 7 bases at J, with 19 bases in the middle. The CDR3 reads CSARDIRQDFYQPQHF. The CDR3 region has the DNA TGCAGTGCTAGAGACATTAGACAGGACTTTTACCAGCCCCAGCATTTT.

J is TRBJ1-6 and V is TRBV9, with D perhaps matching TRBD1 (6 bases). The V end lost 4 bases, the J end lost 7 bases, and 9 bases lay between the germline ends. The CDR3 runs 13 residues. Germline CDR1 is SGDLS and CDR2 is YYNGEE. In nucleotides, the CDR3 is TGTGCCAGCAGCTTCGGACAGAATTCACCCCTCCACTTT. Translating gives CASSFGQNSPLHF.

This clonotype was picked up one time. The gene calls are TRBV20-1 and TRBJ1-5, with D perhaps matching TRBD1 (6 bases). The V end lost 5 bases, the J end lost 2 bases, and 13 bases lay between the germline ends. CDR3 length: 14 amino acids. Germline assignment: CDR1 DFQATT and CDR2 SNEGSKA (reference sequence). The CDR3 is CSAPPEGGNQPQHF. In DNA, the CDR3 is TGCAGTGCTCCACCGGAGGGGGGCAATCAGCCCCAGCATTTT.